Listed below are T cell receptor beta chains from one sample, sequenced in a study of blood T cell repertoires in COVID-19. Sequencing used immunoSEQ multiplex PCR; TCRdb keeps in-frame clones, though not all of them. The top ten hold under 4% of the sample, which has 95,000 to 110,000 clones, around nine tenths seen once. Source material: peripheral blood. These receptors came from a man in his fifties in a cohort sampled during active COVID-19. Each CDR3 is given with its conserved first and last residue. D genes are given only for firm matches. Size values are once, few and many counts, or a class for expanded clones, and some rows have none.

TRBV3-1/TRBV3-2	.	TRBJ1-3	.	TGTGCCAGCAGCCAAGGGGGCGCGGGGGCCGGAAACACCATATATTTT	CASSQGGAGAGNTIYF
TRBV6-5	.	TRBJ2-4	.	TGTGCCAGCAGTTCCCCGGGACTGGAAAACATTCAGTACTTC	CASSSPGLENIQYF
TRBV3-1/TRBV3-2	.	TRBJ2-5	.	TGTGCCAGCAGCCCGAGGGGAGGGGGGGCTCGAGAGACCCAGTACTTC	CASSPRGGGARETQYF
TRBV7-2	TRBD1	TRBJ2-6	.	TGTGCCAGCAGCCGGGACAGGGCCGGGGCCAACGTCCTGACTTTC	CASSRDRAGANVLTF
TRBV6-2/TRBV6-3	.	TRBJ2-5	.	TGTGCCAGCACCCCCGGAGGAGGGGAGACCCAGTACTTC	CASTPGGGETQYF
TRBV27	.	TRBJ2-4	.	TGTGCCAGCAGTGGCCACGGTGGGGGGGCCAAAAACATTCAGTACTTC	CASSGHGGGAKNIQYF
TRBV4-2	.	TRBJ1-1	.	TGTGCCAGCAGCCAAGTTGGCCCCGCCCAAGCTTTCTTT	CASSQVGPAQAFF
TRBV5-1	TRBD1	TRBJ1-1	.	TGCGCCAGCAGCTTGGGGGACAGCTGGGGTAGCACTGAAGCTTTCTTT	CASSLGDSWGSTEAFF
TRBV5-1	TRBD1	TRBJ2-3	.	TGCGCCAGCAGGCCGGGACAGGGGGCATCAGATACGCAGTATTTT	CASRPGQGASDTQYF
TRBV6-2/TRBV6-3	.	TRBJ1-2	.	TGTGCCAGCAGTTACTCAGGACGGGGCTATGGCTACACCTTC	CASSYSGRGYGYTF
TRBV13	.	TRBJ1-6	.	TGTGCCAGCAGCTCCCGGGGGGCGGGGGCTAGTTCACCCCTCCACTTT	CASSSRGAGASSPLHF
TRBV28	.	TRBJ1-5	.	TGTGCCAGCATCCAAAGACAGACAGAGACCAATCAGCCCCAGCATTTT	CASIQRQTETNQPQHF
TRBV10-1	.	TRBJ2-2	.	TGCGCCAGCCGAAGGGGCCTCACCGGGGAGCTGTTTTTT	CASRRGLTGELFF
TRBV11-2	TRBD2	TRBJ2-1	.	TGTGCCAGCAGCCCGACTAGCGGCTACAATGAGCAGTTCTTC	CASSPTSGYNEQFF
TRBV15	TRBD2	TRBJ2-5	.	TGTGCCACCAGCAGGGGGCGGGGGGAGACCCAGTACTTC	CATSRGRGETQYF
TRBV15	.	TRBJ2-7	once	TGTGCCACCTCCCGGACTCCCGTGTCCTACGAGCAGTACTTC	CATSRTPVSYEQYF
TRBV27	TRBD2	TRBJ2-1	.	TGTGCCAGCAGTTCCCTTGGGACTAGCGGGATTATAAGTGAGCAGTTCTTC	CASSSLGTSGIISEQFF
TRBV5-1	.	TRBJ1-2	.	TGCGCCAGCAGCTTGGCCCTATCAGGCTACACCTTC	CASSLALSGYTF
TRBV28	.	TRBJ1-5	.	TGTGCCAGCAGTTCCCCTAGTCAGCCCCAGCATTTT	CASSSPSQPQHF
TRBV4-3	TRBD2	TRBJ2-3	.	TGCGCCAGCAGCCAAGATCTAGTTAGCGGGAGCTATCTTAACACAGATACGCAGTATTTT	CASSQDLVSGSYLNTDTQYF
TRBV9	.	TRBJ1-1	.	TGTGCCAGCAGCGGTAAAGCGGGTTTTGAAGCTTTCTTT	CASSGKAGFEAFF
TRBV7-8	.	TRBJ1-3	.	TGTGCCAGCAGCTCGCAGGGTCACTCTGGAAACACCATATATTTT	CASSSQGHSGNTIYF
TRBV6-5	TRBD1	TRBJ2-1	.	TGTGCCAGCAGTTCCCTAGCCGGGACAGGGAGAAATGAGCAGTTCTTC	CASSSLAGTGRNEQFF
TRBV7-9	TRBD1	TRBJ1-6	.	TGTGCCAGCAGCTCGTCGGGACAGGGGAATTCACCCCTCCACTTT	CASSSSGQGNSPLHF
TRBV29-1	.	TRBJ1-4	once	TGCAGCGTGATATCTGGACGGGAAGCAACTAATGAAAAACTGTTTTTT	CSVISGREATNEKLFF
TRBV4-3	TRBD2	TRBJ2-7	.	TGCGCCAGCAGCCCGGGCGGTCTAGCGGGGGGCAGCTCCTACGAGCAGTACTTC	CASSPGGLAGGSSYEQYF
TRBV7-2	TRBD1	TRBJ2-1	.	TGTGCCAGCAGCCTCCGACAGGGGATAAATGAGCAGTTCTTC	CASSLRQGINEQFF
TRBV5-1	.	TRBJ2-2	.	TGCGCCAGCAGCTTGGACGCGAGCACCGGGGAGCTGTTTTTT	CASSLDASTGELFF
TRBV7-2	.	TRBJ2-4	.	TGTGCCAGCAGCTTCGGCGGGGCCCTTGGGTACATTCAGTACTTC	CASSFGGALGYIQYF
TRBV5-1	.	TRBJ2-2	once	TGCGCCAGCAGCTCCGGGACTGTGTCAGTAGGGGAGCTGTTTTTT	CASSSGTVSVGELFF
TRBV5-1	TRBD1	TRBJ2-1	.	TGCGCCAGCAGCTTGGGAGGGACAGGGGGAAATGAGCAGTTCTTC	CASSLGGTGGNEQFF
TRBV7-8	.	TRBJ1-6	few	TGTGCCAGCAGCTTACAGGGACTTGGGGATTCACCCCTCCACTTT	CASSLQGLGDSPLHF
TRBV4-2	.	TRBJ1-1	.	TGTGCCAGCAGCCAGACAGGAGGCCCTTCGAACACTGAAGCTTTCTTT	CASSQTGGPSNTEAFF
TRBV2	.	TRBJ1-1	.	TGTGCCAGCAGTCCCAGATTGAACACTGAAGCTTTCTTT	CASSPRLNTEAFF
TRBV2	.	TRBJ1-6	once	TGTGCCAGCAGCTATGACAGATATAATTCACCCCTCCACTTT	CASSYDRYNSPLHF
TRBV19	.	TRBJ2-2	.	TGTGCCAGTATTCAGTCCGGGGGGCAAACCGGGGAGCTGTTTTTT	CASIQSGGQTGELFF
TRBV19	TRBD2	TRBJ2-2	.	TGTGCCAGTAGTAGTACTTGGCGGGGGGGCACCGGGGAGCTGTTTTTT	CASSSTWRGGTGELFF
TRBV19	.	TRBJ1-4	.	TGTGCCAGTAGTATAAGGACAGCTAATGAAAAACTGTTTTTT	CASSIRTANEKLFF
TRBV5-1	TRBD1	TRBJ2-4	.	TGCGCCAGCAGCCAGGGACAGGGGGCGAAGGAAAGAAACATTCAGTACTTC	CASSQGQGAKERNIQYF
TRBV5-1	TRBD2	TRBJ2-1	few	TGCGCCAGCACCCCTCCGGGAGCGGGGGGGCGAGGAGAGCAGTTCTTC	CASTPPGAGGRGEQFF
TRBV19	TRBD1	TRBJ1-2	.	TGTGCCATAAGCAGGGGGCAGGGCTATGGCTACACCTTC	CAISRGQGYGYTF
TRBV2	.	TRBJ1-2	.	TGTGCCAGCAGTGGGGGCGGAGAGAGTTTTGGCTACACCTTC	CASSGGGESFGYTF